Each of the 17 T cell receptor beta chains below was sequenced from the same sample in a study of T cells in women clearing cervical HPV infection. TCRdb's table, derived via immunoSEQ multiplex PCR, lists solely in-frame clones and lacks some. This table holds tens of thousands of clones. Sequencing used blood buffy coat. All receptors derive from a woman between 18 and 69 years old with a cervical HPV16 infection that either progressed to CIN3+ or cleared (not recorded which).

With regard to this clone: The read comes to an end 3 residues before the CDR3 does, leaving the germline J gene to fill in the end. The chain recombines TRBV20-1 with TRBJ2-3, with D possibly being TRBD2 (6 bases). The V gene lost 3 bases and the J gene lost 5 bases, with 15 bases spanning the gap. The CDR3 length is 14 residues. The germline gives CDR1 DFQATT, CDR2 SNEGSKA (reference sequence). The CDR3 sequence is CSARVAANVDTQYF. CDR3 DNA, as far as it was read: TGCAGTGCTAGGGTAGCGGCGAACGTAGATACG.

Points on this clone: The read stops 3 residues short of the end of the CDR3; the missing end is completed from the germline J gene. V gene TRBV5-1 combines with J gene TRBJ2-3; TRBD1 is a possible D gene (6 bases). CDR1 and CDR2 (germline): SGHRS, YFSETQ. V shed 2 bases and J shed 0 bases, with 10 bases lying between them. This CDR3 comprises 15 residues. CDR3 bases read: TGCGCCAGCAGCTTCTCAGGGGCGAGCACAGATACG. Translated, it gives CASSFSGASTDT. The CDR3 in its entirety is CASSFSGASTDTQYF.

In the case of this clone: Read sequence stops 3 residues before the CDR3 end, and the germline J gene provides the missing end. The chain is built from TRBV5-6 and TRBJ2-3; 7 nucleotides match TRBD1. Germline values: CDR1 SGHDT, CDR2 YYEEEE. Unmatched junction bases numbered 5, after V lost 3 bases and J lost 1 base. This CDR3 comprises 15 residues. Partial CDR3 DNA: TGTGCCAGCAGCTCTACAGGACAGGGCACAGATACG. Residues: CASSSTGQGTDT. The full CDR3 sequence reads CASSSTGQGTDTQYF. Using reference TRBV5-6 and TRBJ2-3 for the parts outside the CDR3, the full variable domain is DAGVTQSPTHLIKTRGQQVTLRCSPKSGHDTVSWYQQALGQGPQFIFQYYEEEERQRGNFPDRFSGHQFPNYSSELNVNALLLGDSALYLCASSSTGQGTDTQYFGPGTRLTVL.

About this clone: The CDR3 is cut off 3 residues early in the read; its end comes from the germline J gene. J is TRBJ2-1 and V is TRBV5-6; 10 positions agree with TRBD2. V was clipped by 4 bases and J by 2 bases; unmatched bases: 3. CDR3 length equals 15 residues. The germline CDR1 and CDR2 sequences are SGHDT and YYEEEE. CDR3 DNA (partial): TGTGCCAGCAGCCGACTAGCGGGTACCTACAATGAG. It yields the protein CASSRLAGTYNE. The whole CDR3 is CASSRLAGTYNEQFF.

With regard to this clone: The CDR3 goes on 3 residues after the read ends, and that part is filled in from the germline J gene. V is TRBV20-1 and J is TRBJ2-1; 7 positions agree with TRBD1. The CDR3 extends over 15 amino acids. The germline gives CDR1 DFQATT, CDR2 SNEGSKA (reference sequence). The trim removed 0 bases at V and 8 bases at J, leaving 10 bases unmatched. CDR3 DNA (partial): TGCAGTGCTAGAGACTACAGGGGTGGGGGACATGAG. Translation: CSARDYRGGGHE. The CDR3 as a whole reads CSARDYRGGGHEQFF.

For this clone: The CDR3 extends 3 residues past the end of the read, so its final part is completed from the germline J gene. The chain joins TRBV10-3 to TRBJ2-7; 9 bases agree with TRBD1. Unmatched junction bases numbered 8, after V lost 6 bases and J lost 5 bases. This CDR3 spans 14 amino acids. CDR1 is ENHRY and CDR2 is SYGVKD in the germline V gene. The sequenced CDR3 bases are TGTGCCATCAGAGCGTCGGGACAGGGTGACGAG. It encodes CAIRASGQGDE. The complete CDR3 reads CAIRASGQGDEQYF.

Points on this clone: The read falls 3 residues short of the CDR3 end, and the missing part is taken from the germline J gene. The genes are TRBV7-3 and TRBJ1-6, with a tentative D call TRBD1 (5 bases). This CDR3 contains 15 residues. Germline V gene data show CDR1 as SGHTA and CDR2 as FQGTGA. V was pared by 2 bases and J by 9 bases, with 14 bases between. CDR3 sequence reads: CASSLWGHLASPLHF. CDR3 DNA, as far as it was read: TGTGCCAGCAGCTTATGGGGCCACCTCGCTTCACCC.

The CDR3 bases that were read are TGTGCCAGCAGCTTAGCTAGCGGGAGTTACGAG. This codes for CASSLASGSYE. The CDR3 in its entirety is CASSLASGSYEQYF. This chain links TRBV7-2 with TRBJ2-7, with 9 bases that match TRBD2. The read stops 3 residues short of the end of the CDR3; the missing end is completed from the germline J gene. With V trimmed by 0 bases and J by 4 bases, 1 base remained unmatched. The length of the CDR3 is 14 residues. Germline lookup yields CDR1 SGHTA and CDR2 FQGNSA.

A word on this clone: Read sequence stops 3 residues before the CDR3 end, and the germline J gene provides the missing end. The chain recombines TRBV5-1 with TRBJ2-6, with TRBD2 as a possible D gene (5 bases). The CDR3 is made up of 16 amino acids. V lost 7 bases and J 0 bases, leaving 14 bases between the germline ends. CDR1 and CDR2 (germline): SGHRS, YFSETQ. Incomplete CDR3 DNA: TGCGCCAGCTCCCAGAGGGCGCACTCTGGGGCCAACGTC. This gives the protein CASSQRAHSGANV. The full CDR3 reads CASSQRAHSGANVLTF.

As to this clone: The read terminates 3 residues before the CDR3 end, so the remaining end is supplied by the germline J gene. V and J are TRBV10-3 and TRBJ2-5; 8 positions agree with TRBD1. Germline CDR1 and CDR2: ENHRY and SYGVKD. The length of the CDR3 is 16 residues. The V gene end was trimmed by 2 bases and the J gene end by 3 bases; junction bases not matched to a gene: 8. CDR3 amino acids: CAISERAGGKEETQYF. The part of the CDR3 DNA that was read is TGTGCCATCAGTGAGCGGGCAGGGGGCAAGGAAGAGACC.

Concerning this clone itself: With the read ending 3 residues before the CDR3 end, the germline J gene is used to fill in that end. J is TRBJ2-7 and V is TRBV19; 8 nucleotides match TRBD1. This CDR3 contains 13 residues. Germline assignment: CDR1 LNHDA and CDR2 SQIVND (reference sequence). J was trimmed by 5 bases and V by 6 bases; bases with no gene match: 6. The CDR3 loop is CASSVTGVHEQYF. The part of the CDR3 DNA that was read is TGTGCCAGTAGCGTGACAGGGGTCCACGAG.

As for this clone: The read halts 3 residues ahead of the CDR3 end, with the missing end drawn from the germline J gene. This chain joins TRBV18 and TRBJ2-5; 8 bases agree with TRBD1. The CDR3 extends over 14 amino acids. Germline V gives CDR1 KGHSH, CDR2 LQKENI. The J segment lost 3 bases and the V segment lost 2 bases, leaving 2 bases of the junction unmatched. The sequenced CDR3 bases are TGTGCCAGCTCACCAGTGACAGGGGAAGAGACC. Encoded protein: CASSPVTGEET. The entire CDR3 reads CASSPVTGEETQYF.

In regard to this clone: The observed sequence ends 3 residues before the CDR3 terminus, with the missing tail filled in from the germline J gene. V gene TRBV7-3 combines with J gene TRBJ1-2, with TRBD1 as a possible D gene (6 bases). The CDR3 extends over 14 amino acids. Germline V gene lookup returns CDR1 SGHTA and CDR2 FQGTGA. V gave up 2 bases and J gave up 3 bases, with 10 bases separating them. The sequenced part of the CDR3 DNA is TGTGCCAGCAGCTTACATCAGGGGTACTATGGC. Its translation: CASSLHQGYYG. The whole CDR3 region reads CASSLHQGYYGYTF.

With regard to this clone: Read data end 3 residues before the CDR3 end; the end is taken from the germline J gene. The chain recombines TRBV7-6 with TRBJ2-4, with D maybe TRBD2 (7 bases). The CDR3 contains 15 residues. Germline CDR1 is SGHVS and CDR2 is FNYEAQ. V was pared by 4 bases and J by 7 bases, with 17 bases between. The CDR3 loop reads CASSSLGGAANIQYF. CDR3 DNA (partial): TGTGCCAGCAGCTCTCTAGGGGGGGCTGCGAACATT.

Notes on this clone: The read falls 3 residues short of the CDR3 end, and the missing part is taken from the germline J gene. The chain joins TRBV7-3 to TRBJ2-1; D is unresolved. Germline V gene lookup returns CDR1 SGHTA and CDR2 FQGTGA. The V end was cut by 5 bases, the J end by 7 bases, with 9 bases between. CDR3 length equals 12 residues. The CDR3 bases that were read are TGTGCCAGCAGCGTGTCAGTGAATGAG. Its protein product is CASSVSVNE. Given in full, the CDR3 is CASSVSVNEQFF.

In the case of this clone: The read finishes 3 residues shy of the CDR3 end, and the germline J gene is used to complete it. The chain recombines TRBV18 with TRBJ1-2, with 7 bases that match TRBD1. Germline CDR1 KGHSH, CDR2 LQKENI. The CDR3 is 14 amino acids. The CDR3 bases that were read are TGTGCCAGCTCACCATCGGCGGGGACAGATACC. Its protein is CASSPSAGTDT. The whole CDR3 region reads CASSPSAGTDTYTF. The full variable domain, rest sourced from reference TRBV18 and TRBJ1-2, is NAGVMQNPRHLVRRRGQEARLRCSPMKGHSHVYWYRQLPEEGLKFMVYLQKENIIDESGMPKERFSAEFPKEGPSILRIQQVVRGDSAAYFCASSPSAGTDTYTFGSGTRLTVV.

Concerning this clone: Read coverage stops 3 residues before the CDR3 terminus; the germline J gene supplies the remainder. This rearrangement joins TRBV2 to TRBJ1-2; D perhaps matches TRBD1 (5 bases). Deletions cut 7 bases from V and 3 bases from J, with 15 bases between. CDR3 length: 14 amino acids. From germline, CDR1 is SNHLY and CDR2 FYNNEI. The CDR3 DNA, read in part, is TGTGCCAGCAAGGGTACAGGAAACTACTATGGC. As protein: CASKGTGNYYG. The whole CDR3 protein is CASKGTGNYYGYTF. Combining the CDR3 with reference TRBV2 and TRBJ1-2 gives the whole variable domain EPEVTQTPSHQVTQMGQEVILRCVPISNHLYFYWYRQILGQKVEFLVSFYNNEISEKSEIFDDQFSVERPDGSNFTLKIRSTKLEDSAMYFCASKGTGNYYGYTFGSGTRLTVV.